The 18 T cell receptor beta chains in this list originate from one sample, sequenced in a study of cytomegalovirus exposure and HLA in healthy donors. The PCR contained 60 Vbeta and 13 Jbeta primers. Profiled with immunoSEQ multiplex PCR; TCRdb holds only in-frame clones, not every one. The data hold more than 85,000 clones, with around 79% observed a single time. Material: PBMCs. Receptor source: a woman aged 25 to 39 in good health and CMV-seronegative.

The rearrangement uses TRBV5-5 and TRBJ2-7, with a possible D match to TRBD2 (6 bases). Germline CDR1 and CDR2: SGHKS and YYEKEE (reference sequence). Trimming shortened V by 4 bases and J by 2 bases, and 10 bases separated the two germline ends. The length of the CDR3 is 13 residues. The CDR3 region has the DNA TGTGCCAGCAGCCTGGGAGGCCCCTACGAGCAGTACTTC. It specifies CASSLGGPYEQYF.

The rearrangement links TRBV7-6 to TRBJ2-7; weak D call: TRBD2 (6 bases). Between the trimmed V and J ends, which lost 2 bases and 0 bases, there was a span of 20 bases. Germline-derived CDR1 and CDR2 are SGHVS and FNYEAQ. This CDR3 region has 18 residues. The CDR3 coding sequence is TGTGCCAGCAGCTTAAGGGGTGGGGTAGCGGAGAGCTCCTACGAGCAGTACTTC. The encoded protein is CASSLRGGVAESSYEQYF.

The rearrangement uses TRBV7-2 and TRBJ2-1; D is undetermined. This CDR3 is built from 14 residues. Germline V lookup: CDR1 SGHTA, CDR2 FQGNSA. The V end was cut by 1 base, the J end by 5 bases, with 9 bases between. In DNA, the CDR3 is TGTGCCAGCAGCTTAGGTCCGCGGAACAATGAGCAGTTCTTC. Its protein product is CASSLGPRNNEQFF.

This sequence joins TRBV4-1 and TRBJ1-4; 9 nucleotides match TRBD1. The CDR3 runs to 15 residues. Per the germline V gene, CDR1 is MGHRA and CDR2 is YSYEKL. V lost 1 base and J lost 7; bases outside the gene matches: 4. The CDR3 loop reads CASSQGGQGGEKLFF. DNA of the CDR3: TGCGCCAGCAGCCAAGGGGGACAGGGTGGTGAAAAACTGTTTTTT.

This chain uses TRBV29-1 with TRBJ2-2, with TRBD1 matching over 7 bases. Germline V lookup: CDR1 SQVTM, CDR2 ANQGSEA. The CDR3 is made up of 15 amino acids. V gave up 5 bases and J gave up 0 bases; unmatched junction bases: 6. The DNA of the CDR3 is TGCAGCGTTCGGACAGGCCTAACGAACACCGGGGAGCTGTTTTTT. Protein: CSVRTGLTNTGELFF.

The rearrangement uses TRBV30 and TRBJ1-1; 8 nucleotides align to TRBD1. The V segment lost 3 bases and the J segment 0 bases; nucleotides outside the gene matches: 6. This CDR3 comprises 15 residues. CDR1 and CDR2 from the germline V gene are GTSNPN and SVGIG (reference sequence). The CDR3 here is CAWRTPGQVNTEAFF. The CDR3 coding sequence is TGTGCCTGGAGGACCCCGGGACAGGTGAACACTGAAGCTTTCTTT.

This clone appeared a single time. The chain carries TRBV29-1 and TRBJ2-7; tentative D call: TRBD2 (5 bases). CDR3 length: 12 amino acids. CDR1 is SQVTM, CDR2 ANQGSEA, per germline. V lost 7 bases, J lost 5 bases, and 15 bases lay in between. The CDR3 here is CSATEGSDEQYF. The CDR3 coding sequence is TGCAGCGCCACCGAAGGGAGCGACGAGCAGTACTTC.

This rearrangement joins TRBV28 to TRBJ1-5; D may be TRBD1 (6 bases). V was pared by 7 bases and J by 7 bases, with 17 bases between. The CDR3 consists of 14 residues. Germline lookup yields CDR1 MDHEN and CDR2 SYDVKM. CDR3 sequence reads: CASKGRGGDQPQHF. Here the CDR3 DNA reads TGTGCCAGCAAGGGCAGGGGAGGGGACCAGCCCCAGCATTTT.

The rearrangement uses TRBV19 and TRBJ1-5, with TRBD1 matching 7 bases. The CDR3 has 14 amino acids. With V trimmed by 10 bases and J by 3 bases, 9 bases remained unmatched. CDR1 LNHDA and CDR2 SQIVND come from the germline V gene (reference sequence). The CDR3 here is CATLQGTANQPQHF. The CDR3 DNA follows: TGTGCCACCTTACAGGGGACGGCCAATCAGCCCCAGCATTTT.

The chain recombines TRBV7-9 with TRBJ1-4; the D is unclear. CDR1 SEHNR and CDR2 FQNEAQ come from the germline V gene (reference sequence). The CDR3 is made up of 16 amino acids. V dropped 1 base and J dropped 3 bases, with 12 bases sitting between them. CDR3 DNA: TGTGCCAGCAGCTTAGTAGCGGGGATGTCTAATGAAAAACTGTTTTTT. It translates to CASSLVAGMSNEKLFF.

The chain links TRBV6-1 to TRBJ2-7; D is perhaps TRBD2 (6 bases). Germline values: CDR1 MNHNS, CDR2 SASEGT. The V end was cut by 8 bases, the J end by 3 bases, with 17 bases between. This CDR3 has 14 amino acids. The CDR3 loop reads CASLPGGNSYEQYF. DNA for the CDR3: TGTGCCAGCCTCCCCGGGGGAAACAGCTACGAGCAGTACTTC.

The J gene is TRBJ1-1, the V gene TRBV7-9; 9 bases are a match to TRBD1. This CDR3 comprises 14 residues. Germline trimming cut 5 bases from V and 1 base from J; bases unmatched to any gene: 2. CDR1 is SEHNR, CDR2 FQNEAQ, per germline (reference sequence). This CDR3 is CASSKGQGNTEAFF. CDR3 coding DNA: TGTGCCAGCAGCAAGGGACAGGGGAACACTGAAGCTTTCTTT.

This clone was counted once. V is TRBV9 and J is TRBJ1-2; 7 bases line up with TRBD1. V lost 0 bases to trimming and J lost 4 bases; unmatched junction nucleotides: 6. Germline V gene sequence: CDR1 SGDLS, CDR2 YYNGEE. The CDR3 has 15 residues. DNA of the CDR3: TGTGCCAGCAGCGTAGCTGACAGGGCTGTCTATGGCTACACCTTC. Its translation: CASSVADRAVYGYTF. Together with reference TRBV9 and TRBJ1-2, the CDR3 gives the full variable domain: DSGVTQTPKHLITATGQRVTLRCSPRSGDLSVYWYQQSLDQGLQFLIQYYNGEERAKGNILERFSAQQFPDLHSELNLSSLELGDSALYFCASSVADRAVYGYTFGSGTRLTVV.

The chain has TRBV25-1 and TRBJ2-7; 9 nucleotides agree with TRBD1. The V gene end was trimmed by 4 bases and the J gene end by 2 bases; junction bases not matched to a gene: 6. Germline V CDR1 and CDR2: MGHDK, SYGVNS. The CDR3 loop spans 15 amino acids. CDR3 bases: TGTGCCAGCAGTGGGGACCGGGACAGGGCCTACGAGCAGTACTTC. It translates to CASSGDRDRAYEQYF.

The rearrangement uses TRBV7-9 and TRBJ2-7, with D unresolved. This CDR3 spans 13 amino acids. The V gene's germline CDR1 is SEHNR and CDR2 FQNEAQ (reference sequence). V was pared by 2 bases and J by 5 bases, with 10 bases between. CDR3 in amino acids: CASSLPVPHEQYF. CDR3 coding DNA: TGTGCCAGCAGCTTACCTGTCCCCCACGAGCAGTACTTC. The variable domain in full, with the rest retrieved from reference TRBV7-9 and TRBJ2-7, is DTGVSQNPRHKITKRGQNVTFRCDPISEHNRLYWYRQTLGQGPEFLTYFQNEAQLEKSRLLSDRFSAERPKGSFSTLEIQRTEQGDSAMYLCASSLPVPHEQYFGPGTRLTVT.

The genes are TRBV28 and TRBJ2-2; TRBD2 is a possible D gene (5 bases). Trimming took 4 bases from V and 0 from J, leaving 12 bases between them. The CDR3 totals 16 residues. CDR1 and CDR2 (germline): MDHEN, SYDVKM. CDR3 DNA sequence: TGTGCCAGCAGTTCTCCTAGCCCTCCGAACACCGGGGAGCTGTTTTTT. The encoded protein is CASSSPSPPNTGELFF.

The gene calls are TRBV7-9 and TRBJ1-1, with 7 bases aligning to TRBD1. The germline gives CDR1 SEHNR, CDR2 FQNEAQ (reference sequence). The CDR3 has 15 amino acids. J lost 0 bases, V lost 6 bases, and 7 bases had no gene match. CDR3 region: CASRPRQGLNTEAFF. The CDR3 nucleotides read TGTGCCAGCAGACCTAGACAGGGCTTGAACACTGAAGCTTTCTTT.

The chain recombines TRBV6-1 with TRBJ1-4; weak D call: TRBD1 (5 bases). The V and J ends lost 2 bases and 5 bases respectively, with 15 bases between them. This CDR3 is 16 amino acids long. CDR1 MNHNS and CDR2 SASEGT come from the germline V gene. In DNA, the CDR3 is TGTGCCAGCAGTGAACTCCTCGGGACTGAGAATGAAAAACTGTTTTTT. Encoded protein: CASSELLGTENEKLFF.